This T cell receptor (beta chain) was found in a study of blood T cell repertoires in COVID-19. Overall study: Samples of COVID-19 (acute and convalescent) were obtained from the United States, Italy and Spain. The analysed material was cDNA or gDNA that came from T cells, B-cell-depleted T cells, or PBMCs.

The method was immunoSEQ multiplex PCR; TCRdb's version includes in-frame clones alone and lacks a portion of them. The table shows 50,000 to 60,000 clones, with roughly 90% occurring only once. V lost 4 bases, J lost 5 bases, and 10 bases stayed unmatched. The germline gives CDR1 MDHEN, CDR2 SYDVKM. The CDR3 length is 17 residues. Specimen: peripheral blood. This sequence joins TRBV28 and TRBJ1-4; TRBD1 matches 10 bases. The TCR comes from a man between 60 and 75 years old with active COVID-19. This chain's CDR3 is CASSSGTGVRGNEKLFF. For the CDR3, the DNA is TGTGCCAGCAGTTCCGGGACAGGGGTTAGGGGGAATGAAAAACTGTTTTTT.